Reported below is one TCR beta chain. V lost 8 bases and J lost 5; bases outside the gene matches: 9. This CDR3 has 16 amino acids. Germline V gene data show CDR1 as MNHEY and CDR2 as SMNVEV (reference sequence). The data derive from a study of blood T cell repertoires in COVID-19. On the study more broadly: The samples span acute and convalescent COVID-19 from the United States, Italy and Spain.

Method: immunoSEQ multiplex PCR; TCRdb's copy keeps in-frame clones and lacks some. The sample lists some 90,000 clones; around 90% were seen once. The material sequenced was peripheral blood. The chain is built from TRBV27 and TRBJ2-1; 13 bases match TRBD2. The sequence came from a woman aged 45-59 years in a cohort sampled during active COVID-19. CDR3 nucleotide sequence: TGTGCCAGCGGGCCAAGACTAGCGGGAGGTAACAATGAGCAGTTCTTC. Translated, it gives CASGPRLAGGNNEQFF.